This T cell receptor (beta chain) was identified during a study of blood T cells in healthy people across ages. Germline CDR1 reads SNHLY; CDR2 reads FYNNEI. The CDR3 spans 14 residues. V lost 6 bases to trimming and J lost 7 bases; unmatched junction nucleotides: 7. A second PCR of roughly 7 to 11 cycles used a sample-barcoded 5' primer and a J-beta primer mix. In TCRdb, the 5' RACE reads were re-called with MiXCR into one record per CDR3 protein. The repertoire has 800,000 to 950,000 distinct CDR3 sequences, around 29% of them found once; the top ten carry about 10%. The data also belong to a second study, concerning T cells of mothers and their children.

The chain recombines TRBV2 with TRBJ2-1, with TRBD1 matching 9 bases. The receptor comes from a woman between 40 and 50 years old in good health. The sample taken for sequencing was blood. This chain's CDR3 is CASSMDGQGNEQFF. The CDR3 nucleotides read TGTGCCAGCAGCATGGACGGACAGGGGAATGAGCAGTTCTTC. The entire variable domain, with the rest obtained from reference TRBV2 and TRBJ2-1, is as follows: EPEVTQTPSHQVTQMGQEVILRCVPISNHLYFYWYRQILGQKVEFLVSFYNNEISEKSEIFDDQFSVERPDGSNFTLKIRSTKLEDSAMYFCASSMDGQGNEQFFGPGTRLTVL.